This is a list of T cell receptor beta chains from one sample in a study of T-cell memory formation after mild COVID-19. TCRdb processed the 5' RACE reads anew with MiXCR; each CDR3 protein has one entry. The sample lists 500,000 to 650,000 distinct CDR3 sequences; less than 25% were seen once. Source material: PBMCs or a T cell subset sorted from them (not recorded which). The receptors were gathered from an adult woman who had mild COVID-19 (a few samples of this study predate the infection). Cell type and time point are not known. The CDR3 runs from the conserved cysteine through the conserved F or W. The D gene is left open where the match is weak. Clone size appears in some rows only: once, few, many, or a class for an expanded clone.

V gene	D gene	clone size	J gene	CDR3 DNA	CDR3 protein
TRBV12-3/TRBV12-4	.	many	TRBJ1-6	TGTGCCAGCAGTTCTGGGGGGATGGGTTCACCCCTCCACTTT	CASSSGGMGSPLHF
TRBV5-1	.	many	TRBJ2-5	TGTGCCAGCAGCTTAGGACGGCAAGAGACCCAGTACTTC	CASSLGRQETQYF
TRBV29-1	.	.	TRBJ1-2	TGCAGCGTTGAAGGAACTAGCGAGCGAGGCTTAGGAGCTGGCTACACCTTC	CSVEGTSERGLGAGYTF
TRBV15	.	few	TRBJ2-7	TGTGCCACCAGCAGAGATCAAGGAGACAGGCCCTTCTACGAGCAGTACTTC	CATSRDQGDRPFYEQYF
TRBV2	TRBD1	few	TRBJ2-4	TGTGCCAGCACTATGGACAGGGGAATAGCCAAAAACATTCAGTACTTC	CASTMDRGIAKNIQYF
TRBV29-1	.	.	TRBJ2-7	TGCAGCGTTGAAAATCTCGGGCAGGGTACTCCCGAGCAGTACTTC	CSVENLGQGTPEQYF
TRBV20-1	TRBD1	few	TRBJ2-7	TGCAGTGCTCTCCCGACAGGGGGCTACGAGCAGTACTTC	CSALPTGGYEQYF
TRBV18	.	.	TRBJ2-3	TGTGCCAGCTCAGGGTCCTCTAGCACAGATACGCAGTATTTT	CASSGSSSTDTQYF
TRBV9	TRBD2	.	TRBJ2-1	TGTGCCAGCAGCGTCCGACTAGCGGAATACAATGAGCAGTTCTTC	CASSVRLAEYNEQFF
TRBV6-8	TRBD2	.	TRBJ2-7	TGTGCCAGCAGCAACGGACTAGCGCGCTCCTACGAGCAGTACTTC	CASSNGLARSYEQYF
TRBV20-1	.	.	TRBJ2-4	TGCAGTGCTAGAGTTCAGGGTTTCAACATTCAGTACTTC	CSARVQGFNIQYF
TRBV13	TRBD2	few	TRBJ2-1	TGTGCCAGCAGCTTAGAGGGGGGACTAGTCCACAATGAGCAGTTCTTC	CASSLEGGLVHNEQFF
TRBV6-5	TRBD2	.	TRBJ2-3	TGTGCCAGCAGTTCCGGGACTAGCGGGAGATTTAGCTCGTCGACAGATACGCAGTATTTT	CASSSGTSGRFSSSTDTQYF
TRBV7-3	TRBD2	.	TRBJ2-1	TGTGCCAGCAGCTTAGGGGGGACTAGCGGAAGGAGCTCCTACAATGAGCAGTTCTTC	CASSLGGTSGRSSYNEQFF
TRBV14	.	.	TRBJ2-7	TGTGCCAGCAGCCTCGTAAGGACCCTCATGGAAGAGCAGTACTTC	CASSLVRTLMEEQYF